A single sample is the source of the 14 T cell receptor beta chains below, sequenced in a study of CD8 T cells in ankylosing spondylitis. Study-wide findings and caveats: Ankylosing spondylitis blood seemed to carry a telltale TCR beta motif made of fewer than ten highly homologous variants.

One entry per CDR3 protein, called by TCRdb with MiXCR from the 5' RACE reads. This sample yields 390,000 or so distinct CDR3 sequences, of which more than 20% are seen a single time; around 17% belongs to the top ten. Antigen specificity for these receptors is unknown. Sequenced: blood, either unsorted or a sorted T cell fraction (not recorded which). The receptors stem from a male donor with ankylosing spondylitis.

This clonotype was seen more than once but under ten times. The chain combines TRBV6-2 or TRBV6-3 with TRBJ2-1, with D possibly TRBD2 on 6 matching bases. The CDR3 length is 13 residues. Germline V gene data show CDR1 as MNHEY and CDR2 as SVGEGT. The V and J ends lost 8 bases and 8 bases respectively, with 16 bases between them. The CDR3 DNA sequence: TGTGCCAGCGTCCGGGAGAGGGCCCATGAGCAGTTCTTC. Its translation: CASVRERAHEQFF.

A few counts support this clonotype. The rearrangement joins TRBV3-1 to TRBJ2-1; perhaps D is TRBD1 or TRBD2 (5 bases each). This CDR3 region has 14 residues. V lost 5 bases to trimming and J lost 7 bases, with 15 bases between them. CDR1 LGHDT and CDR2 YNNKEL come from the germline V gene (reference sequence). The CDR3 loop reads CASSAGRQLNEQFF. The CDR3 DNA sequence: TGTGCCAGCAGCGCAGGGAGACAGCTGAATGAGCAGTTCTTC.

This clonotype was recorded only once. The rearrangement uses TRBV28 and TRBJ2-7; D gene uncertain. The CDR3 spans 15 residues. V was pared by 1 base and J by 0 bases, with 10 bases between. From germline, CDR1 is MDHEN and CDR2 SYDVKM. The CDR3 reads CASSLSDRPSYEQYF. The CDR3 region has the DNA TGTGCCAGCAGTTTATCCGACCGACCCTCCTACGAGCAGTACTTC. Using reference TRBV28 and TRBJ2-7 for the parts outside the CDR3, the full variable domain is DVKVTQSSRYLVKRTGEKVFLECVQDMDHENMFWYRQDPGLGLRLIYFSYDVKMKEKGDIPEGYSVSREKKERFSLILESASTNQTSMYLCASSLSDRPSYEQYFGPGTRLTVT.

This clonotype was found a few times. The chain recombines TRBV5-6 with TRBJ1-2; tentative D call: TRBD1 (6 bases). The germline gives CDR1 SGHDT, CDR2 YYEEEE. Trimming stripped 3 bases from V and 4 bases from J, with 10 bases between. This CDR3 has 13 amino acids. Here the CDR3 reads CASSSGGGYGYTF. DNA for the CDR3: TGTGCCAGCAGCTCGGGGGGCGGCTATGGCTACACCTTC.

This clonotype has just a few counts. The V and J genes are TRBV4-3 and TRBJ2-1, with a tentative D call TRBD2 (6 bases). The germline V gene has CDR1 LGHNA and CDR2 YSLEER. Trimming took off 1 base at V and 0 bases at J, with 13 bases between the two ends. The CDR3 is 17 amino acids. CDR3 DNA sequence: TGCGCCAGCAGCCAAGGAGTACGGAGGGCCTCCTACAATGAGCAGTTCTTC. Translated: CASSQGVRRASYNEQFF.

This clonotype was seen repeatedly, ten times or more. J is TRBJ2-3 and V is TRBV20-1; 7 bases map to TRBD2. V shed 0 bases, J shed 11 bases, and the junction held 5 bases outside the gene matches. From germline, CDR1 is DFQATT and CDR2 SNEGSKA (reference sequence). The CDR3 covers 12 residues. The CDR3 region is CSAREAGTKQYF. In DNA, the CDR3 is TGCAGTGCTAGAGAAGCCGGGACTAAGCAGTATTTT.

The CDR3 coding sequence is TGTGCCAGCAGTACCCGTGTAGGCACTGAAGCTTTCTTT. It specifies CASSTRVGTEAFF. The chain joins TRBV6-2 or TRBV6-3 to TRBJ1-1; unclear D gene. CDR1 and CDR2 from the germline V gene are MNHEY and SVGEGT. CDR3 length: 13 amino acids. V lost 5 bases and J lost 4, with 11 bases in between.

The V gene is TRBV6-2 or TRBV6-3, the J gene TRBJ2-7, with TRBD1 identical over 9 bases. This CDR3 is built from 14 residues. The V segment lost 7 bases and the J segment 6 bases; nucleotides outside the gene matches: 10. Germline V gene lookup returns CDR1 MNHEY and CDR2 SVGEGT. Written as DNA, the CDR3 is TGTGCCAGCACCCACGGGACAGGGACCGCCGAGCAGTACTTC. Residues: CASTHGTGTAEQYF.

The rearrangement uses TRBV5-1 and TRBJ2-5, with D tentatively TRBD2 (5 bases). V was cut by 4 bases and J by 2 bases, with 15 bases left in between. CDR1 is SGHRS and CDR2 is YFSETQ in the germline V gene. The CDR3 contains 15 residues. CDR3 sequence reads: CASSPWVARQETQYF. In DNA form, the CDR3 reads TGCGCCAGCAGCCCTTGGGTAGCGCGTCAAGAGACCCAGTACTTC.

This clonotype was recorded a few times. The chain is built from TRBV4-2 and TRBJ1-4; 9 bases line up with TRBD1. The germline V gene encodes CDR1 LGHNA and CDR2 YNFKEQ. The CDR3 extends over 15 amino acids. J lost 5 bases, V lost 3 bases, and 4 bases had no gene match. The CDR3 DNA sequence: TGTGCCAGCAGCCACGGGGACAGGGAGAATGAAAAACTGTTTTTT. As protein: CASSHGDRENEKLFF.

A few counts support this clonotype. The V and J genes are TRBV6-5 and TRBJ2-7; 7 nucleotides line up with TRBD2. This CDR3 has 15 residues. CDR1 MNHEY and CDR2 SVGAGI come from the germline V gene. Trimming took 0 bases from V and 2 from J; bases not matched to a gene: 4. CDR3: CASSYSGLGPYEQYF. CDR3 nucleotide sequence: TGTGCCAGCAGTTACTCCGGACTAGGGCCCTACGAGCAGTACTTC.

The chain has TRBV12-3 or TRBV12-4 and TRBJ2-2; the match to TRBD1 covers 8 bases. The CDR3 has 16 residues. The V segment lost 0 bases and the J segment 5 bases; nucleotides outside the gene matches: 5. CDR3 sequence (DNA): TGTGCCAGCAGTTTAGCAGACAGGGGTGGTACCGGGGAGCTGTTTTTT. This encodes CASSLADRGGTGELFF.

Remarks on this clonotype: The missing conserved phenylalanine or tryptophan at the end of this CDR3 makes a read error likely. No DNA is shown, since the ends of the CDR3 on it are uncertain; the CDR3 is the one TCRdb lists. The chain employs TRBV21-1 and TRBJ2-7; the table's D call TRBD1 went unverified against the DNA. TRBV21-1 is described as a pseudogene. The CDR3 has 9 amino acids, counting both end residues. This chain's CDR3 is CASGIWGVI.

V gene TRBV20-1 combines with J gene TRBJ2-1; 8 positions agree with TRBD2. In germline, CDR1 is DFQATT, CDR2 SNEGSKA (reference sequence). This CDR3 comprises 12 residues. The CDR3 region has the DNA TGCCAAAGCGGGAGCTCCTACAATGAGCAGTTCTTC. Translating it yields CQSGSSYNEQFF.